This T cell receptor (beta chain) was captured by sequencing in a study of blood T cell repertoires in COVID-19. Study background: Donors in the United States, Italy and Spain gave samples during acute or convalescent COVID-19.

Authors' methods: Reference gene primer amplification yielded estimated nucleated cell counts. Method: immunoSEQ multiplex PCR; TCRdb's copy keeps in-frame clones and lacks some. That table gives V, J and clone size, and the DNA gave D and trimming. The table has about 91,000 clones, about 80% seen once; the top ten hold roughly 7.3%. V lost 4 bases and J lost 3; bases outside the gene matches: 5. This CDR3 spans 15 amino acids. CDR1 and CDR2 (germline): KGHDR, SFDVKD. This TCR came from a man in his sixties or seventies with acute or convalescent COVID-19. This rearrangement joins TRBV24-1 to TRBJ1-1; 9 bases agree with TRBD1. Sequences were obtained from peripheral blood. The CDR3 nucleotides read TGTGCCACCAGTGAGGGACAGGGTACGTACACTGAAGCTTTCTTT. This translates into CATSEGQGTYTEAFF.